This T cell receptor beta chain was sequenced during a study of CD8+ T cells in alopecia areata. Background on the study: Treatment of the treated patients consisted of oral tofacitinib, 5 to 10 mg twice daily.

Following extraction, RNA underwent reverse transcription to cDNA, which served as the sequencing template. The repertoire was sequenced with immunoSEQ multiplex PCR; TCRdb's copy has only in-frame clones and lacks some. The data hold approximately 210,000 clones, with 64% observed a single time. This CDR3 has 15 amino acids. The germline CDR1 and CDR2 sequences are SGHTA and FQGTGA. Unmatched junction bases numbered 6, after V lost 2 bases and J lost 5 bases. Regarding the study as a whole: The study found higher clonality in lesional than normal scalp, especially in alopecia totalis/universalis.

This clone was picked up one time. Its antigen is not known. The treatment is: oral pan-JAK inhibitor, 5-10 mg twice daily. This chain uses TRBV7-3 with TRBJ2-5, with 9 bases identical to TRBD2. The sequenced sample was CD4+ T cells sorted from blood, obtained at week 4, from a patient treated with tofacitinib. The receptor comes from a human donor with alopecia areata. In DNA, the CDR3 is TGTGCCAGCAGCTTAGAAGCGGGGGGACGTGAGACCCAGTACTTC. This translates into CASSLEAGGRETQYF.